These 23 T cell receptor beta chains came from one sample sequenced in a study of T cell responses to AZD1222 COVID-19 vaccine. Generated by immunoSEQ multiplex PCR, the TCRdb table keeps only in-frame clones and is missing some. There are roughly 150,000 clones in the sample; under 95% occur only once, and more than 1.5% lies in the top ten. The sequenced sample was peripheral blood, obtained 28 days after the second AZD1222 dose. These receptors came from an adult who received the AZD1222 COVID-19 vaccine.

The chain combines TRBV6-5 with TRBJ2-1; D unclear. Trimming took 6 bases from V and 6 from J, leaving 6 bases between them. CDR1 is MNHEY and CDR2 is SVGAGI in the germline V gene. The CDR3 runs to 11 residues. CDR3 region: CASRALNEQFF. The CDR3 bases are TGTGCCAGCAGGGCCCTCAATGAGCAGTTCTTC.

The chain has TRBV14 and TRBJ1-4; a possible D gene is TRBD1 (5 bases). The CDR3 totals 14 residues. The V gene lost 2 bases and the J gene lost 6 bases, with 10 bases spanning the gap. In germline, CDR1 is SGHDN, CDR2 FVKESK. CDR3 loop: CASSQRQGYEKLFF. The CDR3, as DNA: TGTGCCAGCAGCCAACGGCAGGGCTATGAAAAACTGTTTTTT.

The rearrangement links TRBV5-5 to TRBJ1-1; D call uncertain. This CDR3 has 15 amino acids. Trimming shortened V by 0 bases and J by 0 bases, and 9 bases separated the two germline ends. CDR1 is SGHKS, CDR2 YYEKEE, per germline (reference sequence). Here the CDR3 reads CASSLDTPMNTEAFF. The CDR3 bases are TGTGCCAGCAGCTTGGACACACCCATGAACACTGAAGCTTTCTTT.

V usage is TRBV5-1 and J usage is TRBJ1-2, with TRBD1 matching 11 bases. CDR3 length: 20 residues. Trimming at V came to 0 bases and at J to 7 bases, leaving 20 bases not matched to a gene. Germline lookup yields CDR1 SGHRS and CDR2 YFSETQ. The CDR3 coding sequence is TGCGCCAGCAGCTTGGGAGGACAGGGGGCCCTTATTACCCCCTCCGGTGGCTACACCTTC. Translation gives CASSLGGQGALITPSGGYTF.

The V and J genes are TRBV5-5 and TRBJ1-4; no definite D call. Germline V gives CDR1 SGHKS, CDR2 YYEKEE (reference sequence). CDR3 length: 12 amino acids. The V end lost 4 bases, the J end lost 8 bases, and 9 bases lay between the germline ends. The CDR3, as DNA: TGTGCCAGCAGCCCGTTGGGGGAAAAACTGTTTTTT. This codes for CASSPLGEKLFF.

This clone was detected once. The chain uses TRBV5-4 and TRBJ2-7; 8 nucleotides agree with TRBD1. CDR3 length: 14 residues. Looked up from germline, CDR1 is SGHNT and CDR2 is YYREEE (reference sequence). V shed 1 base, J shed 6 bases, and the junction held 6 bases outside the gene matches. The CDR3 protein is CASSLKQGAVEQYF. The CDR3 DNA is TGTGCCAGCAGCTTGAAGCAGGGGGCCGTCGAGCAGTACTTC.

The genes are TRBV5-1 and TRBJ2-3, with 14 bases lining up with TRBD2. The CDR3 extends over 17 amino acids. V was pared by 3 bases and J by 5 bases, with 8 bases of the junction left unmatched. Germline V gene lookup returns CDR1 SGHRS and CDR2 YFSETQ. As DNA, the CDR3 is TGCGCCAGCAGCTCGGGACTAGCGGGGGCAGAGAGAGATACGCAGTATTTT. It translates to CASSSGLAGAERDTQYF.

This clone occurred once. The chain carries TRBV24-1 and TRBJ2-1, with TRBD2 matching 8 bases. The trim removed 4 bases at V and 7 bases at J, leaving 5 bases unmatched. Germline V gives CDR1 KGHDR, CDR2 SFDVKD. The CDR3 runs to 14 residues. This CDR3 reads CATSESGSSNEQFF. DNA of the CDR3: TGTGCCACCAGTGAAAGCGGGAGTTCAAATGAGCAGTTCTTC.

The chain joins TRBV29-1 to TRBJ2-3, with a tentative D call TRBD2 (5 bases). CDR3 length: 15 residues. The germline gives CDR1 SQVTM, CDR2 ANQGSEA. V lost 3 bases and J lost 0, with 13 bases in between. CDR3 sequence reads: CSVERETISTDTQYF. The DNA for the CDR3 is TGCAGCGTTGAGAGGGAGACTATTAGCACAGATACGCAGTATTTT.

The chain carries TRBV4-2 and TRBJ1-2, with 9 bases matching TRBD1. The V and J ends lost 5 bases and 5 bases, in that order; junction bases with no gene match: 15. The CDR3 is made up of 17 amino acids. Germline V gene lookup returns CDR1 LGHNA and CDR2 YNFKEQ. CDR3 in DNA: TGTGCCAGCAGCACACAACAGGGGGCAAAGCCCTTGTATGGCTACACCTTC. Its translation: CASSTQQGAKPLYGYTF.

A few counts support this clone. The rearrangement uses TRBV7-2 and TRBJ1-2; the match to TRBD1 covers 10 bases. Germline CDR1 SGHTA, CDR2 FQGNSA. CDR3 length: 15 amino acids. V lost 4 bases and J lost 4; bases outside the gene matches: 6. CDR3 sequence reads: CASSSGQGGGYGYTF. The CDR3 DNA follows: TGTGCCAGCAGCTCCGGACAGGGGGGTGGCTATGGCTACACCTTC.

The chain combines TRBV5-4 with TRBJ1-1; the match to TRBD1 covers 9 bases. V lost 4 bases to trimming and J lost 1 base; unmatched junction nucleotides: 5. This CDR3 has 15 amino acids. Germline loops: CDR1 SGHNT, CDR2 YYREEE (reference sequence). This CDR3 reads CASSPTGGENTEAFF. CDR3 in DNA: TGTGCCAGCAGCCCTACAGGGGGCGAGAACACTGAAGCTTTCTTT.

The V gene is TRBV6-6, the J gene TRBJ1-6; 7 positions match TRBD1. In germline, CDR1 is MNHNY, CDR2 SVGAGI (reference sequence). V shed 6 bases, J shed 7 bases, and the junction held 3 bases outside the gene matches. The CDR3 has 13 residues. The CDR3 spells CASRDRENSPLHF. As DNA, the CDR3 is TGTGCCAGCAGAGACAGGGAAAATTCACCCCTCCACTTT.

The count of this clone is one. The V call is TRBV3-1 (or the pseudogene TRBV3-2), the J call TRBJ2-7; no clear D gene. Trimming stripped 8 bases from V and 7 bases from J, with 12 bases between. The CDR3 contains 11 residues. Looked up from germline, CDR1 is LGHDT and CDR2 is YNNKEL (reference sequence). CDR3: CASSRVGEQYF. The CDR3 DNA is TGTGCCAGCTCTAGGGTGGGTGAGCAGTACTTC.

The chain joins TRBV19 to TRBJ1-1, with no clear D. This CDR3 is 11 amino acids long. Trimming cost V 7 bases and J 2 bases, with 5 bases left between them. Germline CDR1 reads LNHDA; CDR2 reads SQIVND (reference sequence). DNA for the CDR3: TGTGCCAGTAAGGACAACACTGAAGCTTTCTTT. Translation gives CASKDNTEAFF.

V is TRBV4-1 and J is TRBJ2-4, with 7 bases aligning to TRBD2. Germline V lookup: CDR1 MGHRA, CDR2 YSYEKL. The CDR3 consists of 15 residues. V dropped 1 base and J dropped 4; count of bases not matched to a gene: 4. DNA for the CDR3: TGCGCCAGCAGCCAAGGGGAGGGATCGAAAAACATTCAGTACTTC. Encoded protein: CASSQGEGSKNIQYF.

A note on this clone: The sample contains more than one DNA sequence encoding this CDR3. The CDR3 region is CASSDRADQPQHF. In DNA, the CDR3 is TGTGCCAGCAGTGACAGGGCGGACCAGCCCCAGCATTTT. The chain joins TRBV2 to TRBJ1-5; D perhaps matches TRBD1 (5 bases). Trimming left V 3 bases short and J 7 bases short, with 10 bases between. The CDR3 sequence is 13 residues long. CDR1 and CDR2 (germline): SNHLY, FYNNEI.

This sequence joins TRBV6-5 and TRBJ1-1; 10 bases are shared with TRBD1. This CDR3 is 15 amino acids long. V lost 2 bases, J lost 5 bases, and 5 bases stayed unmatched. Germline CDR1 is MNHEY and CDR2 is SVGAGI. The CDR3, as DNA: TGTGCCAGCAGTTACGACAGGGGGCAAGGTACTGAAGCTTTCTTT. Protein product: CASSYDRGQGTEAFF.

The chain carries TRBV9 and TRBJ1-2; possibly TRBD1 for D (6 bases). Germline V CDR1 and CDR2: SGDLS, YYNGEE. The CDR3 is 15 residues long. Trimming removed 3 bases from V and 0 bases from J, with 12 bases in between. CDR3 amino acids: CASSARWDTNYGYTF. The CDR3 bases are TGTGCCAGCAGCGCTCGGTGGGACACTAACTATGGCTACACCTTC.

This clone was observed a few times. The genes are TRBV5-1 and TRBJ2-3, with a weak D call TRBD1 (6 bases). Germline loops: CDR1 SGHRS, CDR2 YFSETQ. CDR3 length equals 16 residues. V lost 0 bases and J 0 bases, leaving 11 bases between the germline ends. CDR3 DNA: TGCGCCAGCAGCTTGGCAGGTCAGGGGAGCACAGATACGCAGTATTTT. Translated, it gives CASSLAGQGSTDTQYF. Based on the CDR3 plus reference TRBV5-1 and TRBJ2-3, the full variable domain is KAGVTQTPRYLIKTRGQQVTLSCSPISGHRSVSWYQQTPGQGLQFLFEYFSETQRNKGNFPGRFSGRQFSNSRSEMNVSTLELGDSALYLCASSLAGQGSTDTQYFGPGTRLTVL.

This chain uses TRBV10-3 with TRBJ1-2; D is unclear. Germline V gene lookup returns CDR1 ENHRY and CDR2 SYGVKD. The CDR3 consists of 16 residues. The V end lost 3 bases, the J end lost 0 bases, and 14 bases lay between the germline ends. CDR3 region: CAISERQEPTNYGYTF. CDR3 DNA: TGTGCCATCAGTGAAAGACAAGAACCTACTAACTATGGCTACACCTTC.

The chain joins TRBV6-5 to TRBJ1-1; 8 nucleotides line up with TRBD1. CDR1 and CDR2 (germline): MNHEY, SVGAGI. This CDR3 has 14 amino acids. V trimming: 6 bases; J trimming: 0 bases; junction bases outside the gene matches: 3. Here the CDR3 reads CASRGQVMNTEAFF. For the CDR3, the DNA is TGTGCCAGCAGGGGACAGGTAATGAACACTGAAGCTTTCTTT.

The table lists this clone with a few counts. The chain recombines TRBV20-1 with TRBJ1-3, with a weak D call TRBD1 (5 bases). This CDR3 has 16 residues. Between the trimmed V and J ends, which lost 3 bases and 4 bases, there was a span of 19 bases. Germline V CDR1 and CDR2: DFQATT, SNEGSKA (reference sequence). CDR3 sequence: CSASVAGSFSGNTIYF. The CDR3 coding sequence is TGCAGTGCTAGTGTCGCAGGGTCGTTTTCCGGAAACACCATATATTTT.